The subject of this entry is one T cell receptor beta chain. The data stem from a study of control samples from healthy donors and cancer patients. The V and J ends lost 7 bases and 4 bases respectively, with 11 bases between them. The CDR3 has 12 amino acids. Germline CDR1 and CDR2: SGDLS and YYNGEE. Generated by immunoSEQ multiplex PCR, the TCRdb table keeps only in-frame clones and is missing some. This table has over 55,000 clones, approximately 90% appearing once. This chain connects TRBV9 to TRBJ1-1; no clear D gene. The receptor was derived from a man under 40 with colorectal cancer. Sequenced: PBMCs. Written as DNA, the CDR3 is TGTGCCAGCGGAGGCGGGCCCACTGAAGCTTTCTTT. Its translation is CASGGGPTEAFF. Together with reference TRBV9 and TRBJ1-1, the CDR3 gives the full variable domain: DSGVTQTPKHLITATGQRVTLRCSPRSGDLSVYWYQQSLDQGLQFLIQYYNGEERAKGNILERFSAQQFPDLHSELNLSSLELGDSALYFCASGGGPTEAFFGQGTRLTVV.